The rows below give T cell receptor beta chains drawn from one sample of a study of blood T cell repertoires in COVID-19. Sequenced by immunoSEQ multiplex PCR; TCRdb stores in-frame clones only, minus some. The sample carries some 200,000 clones, about 86% recorded once. The sequencing sample was made of peripheral blood. Receptor source: a woman aged 80 or over in a cohort sampled during active or convalescent COVID-19. The CDR3 runs from the conserved cysteine through the conserved F or W. A D gene is named only where the DNA matches it firmly. Size is omitted from some rows. Given values are once, few, many or a class for expanded clones.

v_call: TRBV5-6
j_call: TRBJ1-1
clone_size: .
d_call: TRBD1
cdr3_nt: TGTGCCAGCAGAGAAACAGGGGCCGGGAACACTGAAGCTTTCTTT
cdr3_aa: CASRETGAGNTEAFF

v_call: TRBV11-3
j_call: TRBJ2-1
clone_size: .
d_call: TRBD1
cdr3_nt: TGTGCCAGCAGCTCCCGGACAGGGATCGGTGAGCAGTTCTTC
cdr3_aa: CASSSRTGIGEQFF

v_call: TRBV7-9
j_call: TRBJ2-2
clone_size: .
d_call: TRBD1
cdr3_nt: TGTGCCAGCAGCCGCAGGGGGCTGCTTATATCCGGGGAGCTGTTTTTT
cdr3_aa: CASSRRGLLISGELFF

v_call: TRBV5-4
j_call: TRBJ1-2
clone_size: .
d_call: .
cdr3_nt: TGTGCCAGCAGCTTGGGGGGGGGAGTGGATGGCTACACCTTC
cdr3_aa: CASSLGGGVDGYTF

v_call: TRBV6-2/TRBV6-3
j_call: TRBJ1-2
clone_size: .
d_call: .
cdr3_nt: TGTGCCAGCAGCACCGGGCGGGGAAACTATGGCTACACCTTC
cdr3_aa: CASSTGRGNYGYTF

v_call: TRBV11-2
j_call: TRBJ2-6
clone_size: .
d_call: .
cdr3_nt: TGTGCCAGCAGCCCTAGTCCCCAGGGCCCCCCCTCTGGGGCCAACGTCCTGACTTTC
cdr3_aa: CASSPSPQGPPSGANVLTF

v_call: TRBV20-1
j_call: TRBJ1-1
clone_size: once
d_call: .
cdr3_nt: TGTAGTGCCCCCACAGGGTCTGAAGCTTTCTTT
cdr3_aa: CSAPTGSEAFF

v_call: TRBV7-9
j_call: TRBJ1-4
clone_size: .
d_call: TRBD1
cdr3_nt: TGTGCCAGCAGCCCGGGACAGGGGGCAACTAATGAAAAACTGTTTTTT
cdr3_aa: CASSPGQGATNEKLFF

v_call: TRBV6-4
j_call: TRBJ2-2
clone_size: .
d_call: TRBD1
cdr3_nt: TGTGCCAGCAGCCGCGAGGGGACAGGGACCGGGGAGCTGTTTTTT
cdr3_aa: CASSREGTGTGELFF

v_call: TRBV24-1
j_call: TRBJ2-1
clone_size: .
d_call: .
cdr3_nt: TGTGCCACCAGCGGGGGAAGCTCCTACAATGAGCAGTTCTTC
cdr3_aa: CATSGGSSYNEQFF

v_call: TRBV25-1
j_call: TRBJ2-2
clone_size: .
d_call: .
cdr3_nt: TGTGCCAGCAGTGAATCGAGGAATAGGTATGACGACGGGGAGCTGTTTTTT
cdr3_aa: CASSESRNRYDDGELFF

v_call: TRBV11-2
j_call: TRBJ2-5
clone_size: .
d_call: .
cdr3_nt: TGTGCCAGCAGCATCCAAACGAGGACCCAGTACTTC
cdr3_aa: CASSIQTRTQYF

v_call: TRBV7-9
j_call: TRBJ1-5
clone_size: .
d_call: TRBD1
cdr3_nt: TGTGCCACCACACAGGGGGTTGGCAATCAGCCCCAGCATTTT
cdr3_aa: CATTQGVGNQPQHF

v_call: TRBV2
j_call: TRBJ1-2
clone_size: .
d_call: TRBD1
cdr3_nt: TGTGCCAGCAGGGGACAGGGAAACTATGGCTACACCTTC
cdr3_aa: CASRGQGNYGYTF

v_call: TRBV9
j_call: TRBJ1-4
clone_size: .
d_call: .
cdr3_nt: TGTGCCAGCAGCTTTGGGACAAGCCAGGCTAATGAAAAACTGTTTTTT
cdr3_aa: CASSFGTSQANEKLFF

v_call: TRBV11-3
j_call: TRBJ2-1
clone_size: .
d_call: .
cdr3_nt: TGTGCCAGCAGCTTCGGGGGAGTGGACAATGAGCAGTTCTTC
cdr3_aa: CASSFGGVDNEQFF

v_call: TRBV27
j_call: TRBJ1-4
clone_size: .
d_call: TRBD1
cdr3_nt: TGTGCCATCAGGATGAACCGGGACAGGGGGCGAACTAATGAAAAACTGTTTTTT
cdr3_aa: CAIRMNRDRGRTNEKLFF

v_call: TRBV11-2
j_call: TRBJ2-3
clone_size: .
d_call: TRBD1
cdr3_nt: TGTGCCAGCAGCTTAGGGGGCGGGACAGGGAACACAGATACGCAGTATTTT
cdr3_aa: CASSLGGGTGNTDTQYF

v_call: TRBV5-4
j_call: TRBJ2-6
clone_size: .
d_call: TRBD1
cdr3_nt: TGTGCCAGCAGGTACAGGGGGGACGTCCTGACTTTC
cdr3_aa: CASRYRGDVLTF

v_call: TRBV11-2
j_call: TRBJ2-3
clone_size: .
d_call: .
cdr3_nt: TGTGCCAGCAGCTTAGCCCGGGGTCAGTATTTT
cdr3_aa: CASSLARGQYF

v_call: TRBV11-3
j_call: TRBJ2-3
clone_size: .
d_call: TRBD2
cdr3_nt: TGTGCCAGCAGCTTAGATGGACGGGAGGGGGATACGCAGTATTTT
cdr3_aa: CASSLDGREGDTQYF

v_call: TRBV2
j_call: TRBJ2-5
clone_size: .
d_call: .
cdr3_nt: TGTGCCAGCAGTGAATTTATAGAAGAGACCCAGTACTTC
cdr3_aa: CASSEFIEETQYF

v_call: TRBV4-1
j_call: TRBJ2-2
clone_size: .
d_call: TRBD1
cdr3_nt: TGCGCCAGCAGCCAGCTGGACAGGATCCCCGGGGAGCTGTTTTTT
cdr3_aa: CASSQLDRIPGELFF

v_call: TRBV18
j_call: TRBJ1-1
clone_size: .
d_call: .
cdr3_nt: TGTGCCAGCTCACGGGCCTCCACTGAAGCTTTCTTT
cdr3_aa: CASSRASTEAFF

v_call: TRBV7-9
j_call: TRBJ2-5
clone_size: once
d_call: TRBD2
cdr3_nt: TGTGCCAGCACCAGCTTTCGCTCTAGCGGGCAAGAGACCCAGTACTTC
cdr3_aa: CASTSFRSSGQETQYF

v_call: TRBV27
j_call: TRBJ1-4
clone_size: .
d_call: .
cdr3_nt: TGTGCCAGCAGTTTATCGTTGGGGGGGATAGCAACTAATGAAAAACTGTTTTTT
cdr3_aa: CASSLSLGGIATNEKLFF

v_call: TRBV9
j_call: TRBJ2-1
clone_size: few
d_call: .
cdr3_nt: TGTGCCAGCAGCGCCGGTCATTGGGAGAAGGCGGATGAGCAGTTCTTC
cdr3_aa: CASSAGHWEKADEQFF

v_call: TRBV10-3
j_call: TRBJ1-1
clone_size: .
d_call: TRBD1
cdr3_nt: TGTGCCATCAGTGAGGGGACAGGGTACACTGAAGCTTTCTTT
cdr3_aa: CAISEGTGYTEAFF

v_call: TRBV4-1
j_call: TRBJ2-3
clone_size: .
d_call: .
cdr3_nt: TGCGCCAGCAGCCAAGGGGGCGGCGGAGATACGCAGTATTTT
cdr3_aa: CASSQGGGGDTQYF

v_call: TRBV19
j_call: TRBJ1-4
clone_size: .
d_call: TRBD1
cdr3_nt: TGTGCCAGTAGTATTACTGTCGGACAGGGGGGCGAAAAACTGTTTTTT
cdr3_aa: CASSITVGQGGEKLFF

v_call: TRBV19
j_call: TRBJ2-2
clone_size: .
d_call: TRBD1
cdr3_nt: TGTGCCAGTAGTATTAAGGCAGGGGGACCCCCCGGGGAGCTGTTTTTT
cdr3_aa: CASSIKAGGPPGELFF

v_call: TRBV13
j_call: TRBJ2-2
clone_size: .
d_call: .
cdr3_nt: TGTGCCAGCAGCCCCCCCGCGGCCGGGGAGCTGTTTTTT
cdr3_aa: CASSPPAAGELFF

v_call: TRBV10-3
j_call: TRBJ1-4
clone_size: .
d_call: .
cdr3_nt: TGTGCCATCAGTGAGTTCGGGGCAACTAATGAAAAACTGTTTTTT
cdr3_aa: CAISEFGATNEKLFF

v_call: TRBV4-2
j_call: TRBJ2-1
clone_size: .
d_call: TRBD2
cdr3_nt: TGTGCCAGCAGCCAAGGGCCTCGGACTAGCGGGAGGGCCGAAGAGCAGTTCTTC
cdr3_aa: CASSQGPRTSGRAEEQFF

v_call: TRBV6-5
j_call: TRBJ1-2
clone_size: .
d_call: .
cdr3_nt: TGTGCCAGCAGTTACTCCGGTCCTGGGGGAGGCTATGGCTACACCTTC
cdr3_aa: CASSYSGPGGGYGYTF

v_call: TRBV28
j_call: TRBJ2-1
clone_size: once
d_call: TRBD1
cdr3_nt: TGTGCCAGCAGCCCCAACACCGGGACAGTGCGGAATGAGCAGTTCTTC
cdr3_aa: CASSPNTGTVRNEQFF

v_call: TRBV3-1/TRBV3-2
j_call: TRBJ1-1
clone_size: .
d_call: .
cdr3_nt: TGTGCCAGCAGCCAAGTGCGGTCTGAAGCTTTCTTT
cdr3_aa: CASSQVRSEAFF

v_call: TRBV15
j_call: TRBJ2-3
clone_size: .
d_call: TRBD1
cdr3_nt: TGTGCCACCAGCAGAGATAGAGGACAGGGGAGAGGTACGCAGTATTTT
cdr3_aa: CATSRDRGQGRGTQYF

v_call: TRBV7-2
j_call: TRBJ1-6
clone_size: .
d_call: .
cdr3_nt: TGTGCCAGCAGCTTAGCGCAGAATTCACCCCTCCACTTT
cdr3_aa: CASSLAQNSPLHF

v_call: TRBV7-9
j_call: TRBJ1-2
clone_size: .
d_call: .
cdr3_nt: TGTGCCAGCAGCTTAGGAAACACCCCGATCTATGGCTACACCTTC
cdr3_aa: CASSLGNTPIYGYTF

v_call: TRBV15
j_call: TRBJ1-5
clone_size: .
d_call: .
cdr3_nt: TGTGCCACCAGCAGAGACAGGGACAATCAGCCCCAGCATTTT
cdr3_aa: CATSRDRDNQPQHF

v_call: TRBV28
j_call: TRBJ1-2
clone_size: .
d_call: TRBD1
cdr3_nt: TGTGCCACCTGGGACAGGGGTTCTTATGGCTACACCTTC
cdr3_aa: CATWDRGSYGYTF

v_call: TRBV5-1
j_call: TRBJ2-1
clone_size: once
d_call: TRBD2
cdr3_nt: TGCGCCAGCAGATTTAGACTAGCGGGAAACAATGAGCAGTTCTTC
cdr3_aa: CASRFRLAGNNEQFF

v_call: TRBV9
j_call: TRBJ2-5
clone_size: .
d_call: .
cdr3_nt: TGTGCCAGCAGCGGGTCCGGGGTTGGGCAAGAGACCCAGTACTTC
cdr3_aa: CASSGSGVGQETQYF

v_call: TRBV7-9
j_call: TRBJ2-1
clone_size: few
d_call: TRBD1
cdr3_nt: TGTGCCAGCAGCTTATTTTCCCGACAGGGGGCTTTTTACAATGAGCAGTTCTTC
cdr3_aa: CASSLFSRQGAFYNEQFF

v_call: TRBV10-1
j_call: TRBJ1-3
clone_size: .
d_call: .
cdr3_nt: TGCGCCAGCAGTGCAGGCTCTGGAAACACCATATATTTT
cdr3_aa: CASSAGSGNTIYF

v_call: TRBV9
j_call: TRBJ2-1
clone_size: .
d_call: .
cdr3_nt: TGTGCCAGCAGCGTAGTGGACGGGAGCTCCTACAATGAGCAGTTCTTC
cdr3_aa: CASSVVDGSSYNEQFF

v_call: TRBV27
j_call: TRBJ2-7
clone_size: .
d_call: .
cdr3_nt: TGTGCCAGGGTCGCCATGAGGATTACCTACGAGCAGTACTTC
cdr3_aa: CARVAMRITYEQYF

v_call: TRBV7-6
j_call: TRBJ1-5
clone_size: .
d_call: TRBD1
cdr3_nt: TGTGCCAGCAGCCCTCATCCCAGGGGGGCTAATCAGCCCCAGCATTTT
cdr3_aa: CASSPHPRGANQPQHF

v_call: TRBV7-9
j_call: TRBJ1-1
clone_size: .
d_call: TRBD1
cdr3_nt: TGTGCCAGCAGCAGAGGACAGGGCAACACTGAAGCTTTCTTT
cdr3_aa: CASSRGQGNTEAFF

v_call: TRBV7-8
j_call: TRBJ2-5
clone_size: .
d_call: TRBD2
cdr3_nt: TGTGCCAGCAGCTTACAGAGACTAGCGGGAGGTGGGGAGACCCAGTACTTC
cdr3_aa: CASSLQRLAGGGETQYF

v_call: TRBV6-6
j_call: TRBJ1-5
clone_size: .
d_call: TRBD1
cdr3_nt: TGTGCCAGCACCCACAGGGGTTATAGCAATCAGCCCCAGCATTTT
cdr3_aa: CASTHRGYSNQPQHF

v_call: TRBV7-2
j_call: TRBJ2-7
clone_size: .
d_call: .
cdr3_nt: TGTGCCAGCAGCTGGGACACCCTGCTTGAGCAGTACTTC
cdr3_aa: CASSWDTLLEQYF

v_call: TRBV4-1
j_call: TRBJ1-5
clone_size: few
d_call: .
cdr3_nt: TGCGCCAGCAGCCAAGGCGGGACCCTCGGGCCCCAGCATTTT
cdr3_aa: CASSQGGTLGPQHF

v_call: TRBV27
j_call: TRBJ1-1
clone_size: .
d_call: .
cdr3_nt: TGTGCCAGCAGTTCCGACGGGTTGTGGACTGAAGCTTTCTTT
cdr3_aa: CASSSDGLWTEAFF

v_call: TRBV19
j_call: TRBJ2-2
clone_size: .
d_call: TRBD1
cdr3_nt: TGTGCCAGTACTCTACGACAGGGCGGCGGGGAGCTGTTTTTT
cdr3_aa: CASTLRQGGGELFF

v_call: TRBV5-6
j_call: TRBJ1-6
clone_size: once
d_call: .
cdr3_nt: TGTGCCAGCAGCTCATTGACAGAATCACCCCTCCACTTT
cdr3_aa: CASSSLTESPLHF